This is a list of T cell receptor beta chains from one sample in a study of siplizumab effects on memory and regulatory T cells. TCRdb's table, derived via immunoSEQ multiplex PCR, lists solely in-frame clones and lacks some. This table has nearly 95,000 clones, around 94% appearing once. The sequencing sample was made of non-Treg CD4+ T cells sorted from blood. The receptors come from a human donor in good health. The CDR3 runs from the conserved cysteine through the conserved F or W. The D gene is left open where the match is weak. The size field is filled for only some rows; it gives once, few, many or a size class.

j_gene	abundance	v_gene	len	d_gene	CDR3aa	CDR3nt
TRBJ2-1	.	TRBV9	15	TRBD2	CASSVLSGITDEQFF	TGTGCCAGCAGCGTTCTTAGCGGGATAACGGATGAGCAGTTCTTC
TRBJ2-6	.	TRBV19	20	.	CASSSKPGPPHPPGANVLTF	TGTGCCAGTAGTAGCAAACCGGGACCTCCCCACCCTCCTGGGGCCAACGTCCTGACTTTC
TRBJ2-7	.	TRBV7-2	16	.	CASSFSGTVSSYEQYF	TGTGCCAGCAGCTTCAGCGGGACAGTGAGCTCCTACGAGCAGTACTTC
TRBJ2-2	once	TRBV5-6	13	.	CASSLASSGELFF	TGTGCCAGCAGCTTGGCCTCGAGCGGGGAGCTGTTTTTT
TRBJ1-4	.	TRBV5-4	15	TRBD1	CASSLEHRGLEKLFF	TGTGCCAGCAGCTTGGAACACAGGGGGCTTGAAAAACTGTTTTTT
TRBJ1-5	.	TRBV6-5	13	.	CASSYSANQPQHF	TGTGCCAGCAGTTACTCGGCTAATCAGCCCCAGCATTTT
TRBJ2-5	.	TRBV12-5	17	TRBD2	CASGPTPLAGGRETQYF	TGTGCTAGTGGGCCCACCCCCCTAGCGGGGGGGCGTGAGACCCAGTACTTC
TRBJ1-5	.	TRBV12-5	13	.	CASGLGGGQPQHF	TGTGCTAGTGGTTTGGGGGGGGGTCAGCCCCAGCATTTT
TRBJ2-1	.	TRBV7-8	15	TRBD1	CASRHDRASYNEQFF	TGTGCCAGCAGGCATGACAGGGCCTCCTACAATGAGCAGTTCTTC
TRBJ2-5	.	TRBV15	15	TRBD1	CATSRGTGLQETQYF	TGTGCCACCAGCAGAGGGACAGGACTCCAAGAGACCCAGTACTTC
TRBJ1-4	.	TRBV30	11	.	CAGGVGEKLFF	TGTGCCGGGGGGGTGGGTGAAAAACTGTTTTTT
TRBJ1-2	.	TRBV6-1	16	.	CASSDPVSDRTYGYTF	TGTGCCAGCAGTGATCCCGTTTCCGACAGAACCTATGGCTACACCTTC
TRBJ2-1	.	TRBV5-1	15	TRBD2	CASSLDAGGRNEQFF	TGCGCCAGCAGCTTGGACGCGGGAGGCCGGAATGAGCAGTTCTTC
TRBJ1-1	once	TRBV6-5	15	TRBD1	CASSYRQGMNTEAFF	TGTGCCAGCAGTTATCGACAGGGGATGAACACTGAAGCTTTCTTT
TRBJ2-7	.	TRBV18	13	TRBD1	CASSGTGGREQYF	TGTGCCAGCTCTGGGACAGGGGGCCGCGAGCAGTACTTC
TRBJ2-1	.	TRBV7-2	11	.	CASSLSEAQFF	TGTGCCAGCAGCTTGTCCGAGGCACAGTTCTTC